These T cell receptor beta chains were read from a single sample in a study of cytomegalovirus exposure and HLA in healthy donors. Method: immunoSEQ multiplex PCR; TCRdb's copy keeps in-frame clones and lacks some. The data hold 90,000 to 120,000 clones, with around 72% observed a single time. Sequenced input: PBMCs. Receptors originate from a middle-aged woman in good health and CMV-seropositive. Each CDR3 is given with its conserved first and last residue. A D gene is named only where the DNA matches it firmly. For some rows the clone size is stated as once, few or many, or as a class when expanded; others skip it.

CDR3aa: CASSYSQGAKEQYF; CDR3nt: TGTGCCAGCAGTTACTCACAGGGAGCTAAGGAGCAGTACTTC; j_gene: TRBJ2-7; d_gene: -; v_gene: TRBV6-6; abundance: -
CDR3aa: CAIGASGNTIYF; CDR3nt: TGTGCCATCGGGGCCTCTGGAAACACCATATATTTT; j_gene: TRBJ1-3; d_gene: -; v_gene: TRBV10-3; abundance: -
CDR3aa: CASSQTQGRNEKLFF; CDR3nt: TGCGCCAGCAGCCAAACACAGGGGAGAAATGAAAAACTGTTTTTT; j_gene: TRBJ1-4; d_gene: TRBD1; v_gene: TRBV4-3; abundance: few
CDR3aa: CASSLSGGKGDTQYF; CDR3nt: TGTGCTAGCAGTCTCAGCGGGGGTAAGGGAGATACGCAGTATTTT; j_gene: TRBJ2-3; d_gene: TRBD2; v_gene: TRBV7-7; abundance: -
CDR3aa: CAWSVMRRTSGLNTGELFF; CDR3nt: TGTGCCTGGAGTGTGATGAGGAGGACATCGGGACTGAACACCGGGGAGCTGTTTTTT; j_gene: TRBJ2-2; d_gene: -; v_gene: TRBV30; abundance: few
CDR3aa: CASRRGGQETQYF; CDR3nt: TGTGCCAGCAGGCGGGGGGGCCAAGAGACCCAGTACTTC; j_gene: TRBJ2-5; d_gene: TRBD2; v_gene: TRBV2; abundance: -
CDR3aa: CASSLSSAPEQYF; CDR3nt: TGTGCCAGCAGCTTATCCAGTGCTCCCGAGCAGTACTTC; j_gene: TRBJ2-7; d_gene: -; v_gene: TRBV7-9; abundance: -
CDR3aa: CASSQEDRQETQYF; CDR3nt: TGCGCCAGCAGCCAAGAGGACAGACAAGAGACCCAGTACTTC; j_gene: TRBJ2-5; d_gene: -; v_gene: TRBV4-1; abundance: -
CDR3aa: CASMETHSLNTEAFF; CDR3nt: TGTGCCAGCATGGAGACTCACTCTCTGAACACTGAAGCTTTCTTT; j_gene: TRBJ1-1; d_gene: -; v_gene: TRBV7-8; abundance: -
CDR3aa: CASTEGQGKNQPQHF; CDR3nt: TGTGCCAGCACCGAGGGACAGGGTAAGAATCAGCCCCAGCATTTT; j_gene: TRBJ1-5; d_gene: TRBD1; v_gene: TRBV6-5; abundance: few
CDR3aa: CASSPQGRETQYF; CDR3nt: TGTGCCAGCTCACCGCAGGGGCGAGAGACCCAGTACTTC; j_gene: TRBJ2-5; d_gene: -; v_gene: TRBV18; abundance: -
CDR3aa: CASSPQRDGEKLFF; CDR3nt: TGTGCCAGCTCACCACAGCGGGACGGTGAAAAACTGTTTTTT; j_gene: TRBJ1-4; d_gene: -; v_gene: TRBV18; abundance: few
CDR3aa: CASSKGLAGETQYF; CDR3nt: TGTGCCAGCAGCAAGGGACTAGCGGGAGAGACCCAGTACTTC; j_gene: TRBJ2-5; d_gene: TRBD2; v_gene: TRBV11-3; abundance: -
CDR3aa: CASSLAGTAEAFF; CDR3nt: TGTGCCAGCAGCTTAGCGGGGACTGCTGAAGCTTTCTTT; j_gene: TRBJ1-1; d_gene: -; v_gene: TRBV7-8; abundance: few
CDR3aa: CASSYRGSSGNTIYF; CDR3nt: TGTGCCAGCAGTTACAGGGGGAGCTCTGGAAACACCATATATTTT; j_gene: TRBJ1-3; d_gene: -; v_gene: TRBV6-6; abundance: -
CDR3aa: CAWSEQVTDTQYF; CDR3nt: TGTGCCTGGAGTGAACAGGTCACAGATACGCAGTATTTT; j_gene: TRBJ2-3; d_gene: -; v_gene: TRBV30; abundance: few
CDR3aa: CSVRMGVDTTQYF; CDR3nt: TGCAGCGTAAGAATGGGCGTTGATACGACGCAGTATTTT; j_gene: TRBJ2-3; d_gene: -; v_gene: TRBV29-1; abundance: -
CDR3aa: CASSQGRDRGTEQYF; CDR3nt: TGCGCCAGCAGCCAAGGGAGGGACAGGGGGACGGAGCAGTACTTC; j_gene: TRBJ2-7; d_gene: TRBD1; v_gene: TRBV4-3; abundance: -
CDR3aa: CASSLFQGSGTDTQYF; CDR3nt: TGTGCCAGCAGCTTGTTTCAGGGGTCCGGCACAGATACGCAGTATTTT; j_gene: TRBJ2-3; d_gene: -; v_gene: TRBV5-8; abundance: -
CDR3aa: CASSEEGSGGYEQYF; CDR3nt: TGTGCCAGCAGCGAGGAGGGCAGCGGGGGGTACGAGCAGTACTTC; j_gene: TRBJ2-7; d_gene: TRBD2; v_gene: TRBV9; abundance: many
CDR3aa: CASSQEVTSFGNEQFF; CDR3nt: TGCGCCAGCAGCCAAGAGGTGACTAGCTTTGGCAATGAGCAGTTCTTC; j_gene: TRBJ2-1; d_gene: TRBD2; v_gene: TRBV4-1; abundance: -
CDR3aa: CASSPQGGGANVLTF; CDR3nt: TGCGCCAGCAGCCCGCAGGGCGGTGGGGCCAACGTCCTGACTTTC; j_gene: TRBJ2-6; d_gene: -; v_gene: TRBV5-1; abundance: -
CDR3aa: CASILGGRGHGYTF; CDR3nt: TGTGCCAGCATCTTAGGGGGCAGGGGGCATGGCTACACCTTC; j_gene: TRBJ1-2; d_gene: TRBD1; v_gene: TRBV7-2; abundance: -
CDR3aa: CASSLGLAGTDTQYF; CDR3nt: TGTGCCAGCAGCCTCGGACTAGCGGGCACAGATACGCAGTATTTT; j_gene: TRBJ2-3; d_gene: TRBD2; v_gene: TRBV7-2; abundance: -
CDR3aa: CASSEGHPLRTEAFF; CDR3nt: TGTGCCAGCAGTGAGGGACACCCCCTCAGGACTGAAGCTTTCTTT; j_gene: TRBJ1-1; d_gene: -; v_gene: TRBV25-1; abundance: -
CDR3aa: CASSLGQSDQETQYF; CDR3nt: TGTGCCAGCAGCTTAGGACAGTCTGATCAAGAGACCCAGTACTTC; j_gene: TRBJ2-5; d_gene: -; v_gene: TRBV7-3; abundance: -
CDR3aa: CASSAAGDYGYTF; CDR3nt: TGTGCCAGCAGCGCGGCAGGGGACTATGGCTACACCTTC; j_gene: TRBJ1-2; d_gene: -; v_gene: TRBV11-2; abundance: -
CDR3aa: CASSQQANTGELFF; CDR3nt: TGCGCCAGCAGCCAACAAGCGAACACCGGGGAGCTGTTTTTT; j_gene: TRBJ2-2; d_gene: -; v_gene: TRBV5-1; abundance: -
CDR3aa: CASTVDKNTEAFF; CDR3nt: TGTGCCAGCACCGTCGACAAGAACACTGAAGCTTTCTTT; j_gene: TRBJ1-1; d_gene: -; v_gene: TRBV27; abundance: -
CDR3aa: CAWSNRQGANEKLFF; CDR3nt: TGTGCCTGGAGTAACCGACAGGGTGCTAATGAAAAACTGTTTTTT; j_gene: TRBJ1-4; d_gene: TRBD1; v_gene: TRBV30; abundance: -
CDR3aa: CASSIAERYGYTF; CDR3nt: TGTGCCAGTAGTATCGCGGAACGCTATGGCTACACCTTC; j_gene: TRBJ1-2; d_gene: -; v_gene: TRBV19; abundance: -